The 4 T cell receptor beta chains reported below all come from one sample, sequenced in a study of blood T cell repertoires in COVID-19. This table comes from immunoSEQ multiplex PCR, and its TCRdb copy is limited to in-frame clones, with some not included. This sample has 390,000 or so clones, with about 83% found just once. Sequenced input: PBMCs or T cells enriched from blood (not recorded which). The receptors stem from a woman aged 45-65 years who had recovered from COVID-19.

The chain links TRBV5-1 to TRBJ1-1; D is possibly TRBD1 (5 bases). Trimming removed 4 bases at V and 4 bases at J, with 17 bases between. The V gene's germline CDR1 is SGHRS and CDR2 YFSETQ. The CDR3 sequence is 15 residues long. The DNA for the CDR3 is TGCGCCAGCAGCCCCCGGGGGGGTGGGGGCACTGAAGCTTTCTTT. It translates to CASSPRGGGGTEAFF.

The table lists this clone with a count of one. This sequence joins TRBV5-1 and TRBJ2-3; 7 bases align to TRBD1. The CDR3 loop spans 16 amino acids. Unmatched junction bases numbered 15, after V lost 4 bases and J lost 7 bases. Germline CDR1 reads SGHRS; CDR2 reads YFSETQ. CDR3 bases: TGCGCCAGCAGCGAACGGGTGGCAGGGGGATCCAATACGCAGTATTTT. Translating gives CASSERVAGGSNTQYF.

This clone appeared a few times. V gene TRBV27 combines with J gene TRBJ1-5; D not certain. The CDR3 covers 13 residues. With 4 bases removed from V and 7 bases from J, the gap between germline ends came to 11 bases. Germline CDR1 is MNHEY and CDR2 is SMNVEV (reference sequence). DNA for the CDR3: TGTGCCAGCAGTTCCGGGAGCGGGCAGCCCCAGCATTTT. Protein sequence: CASSSGSGQPQHF.

This chain uses TRBV4-2 with TRBJ1-3; D remains ambiguous. This CDR3 has 14 amino acids. Germline loops: CDR1 LGHNA, CDR2 YNFKEQ. Trimming left V 2 bases short and J 3 bases short, with 8 bases between. CDR3 nucleotide sequence: TGTGCCAGCAGCCAATCTACTGTTGGAAACACCATATATTTT. Its protein product is CASSQSTVGNTIYF.